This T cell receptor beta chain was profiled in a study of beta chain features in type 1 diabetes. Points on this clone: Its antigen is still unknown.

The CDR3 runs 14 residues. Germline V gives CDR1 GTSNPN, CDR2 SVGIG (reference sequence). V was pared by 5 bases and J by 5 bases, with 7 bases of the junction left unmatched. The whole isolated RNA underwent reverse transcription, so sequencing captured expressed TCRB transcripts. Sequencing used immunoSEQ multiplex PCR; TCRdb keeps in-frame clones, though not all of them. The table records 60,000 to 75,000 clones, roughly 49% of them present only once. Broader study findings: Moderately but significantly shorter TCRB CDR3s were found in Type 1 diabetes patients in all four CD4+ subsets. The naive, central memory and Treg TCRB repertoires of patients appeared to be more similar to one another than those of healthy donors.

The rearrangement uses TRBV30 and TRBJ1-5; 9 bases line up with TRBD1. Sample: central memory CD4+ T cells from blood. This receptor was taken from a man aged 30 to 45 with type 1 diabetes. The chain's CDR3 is CAWSTGGSYQPQHF. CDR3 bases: TGTGCCTGGTCGACAGGGGGTAGTTATCAGCCCCAGCATTTT.